These T cell receptor beta chains were read from a single sample in a study of tumour-infiltrating T cells in Burkitt lymphoma. Produced via immunoSEQ multiplex PCR; TCRdb's table is partial and in-frame only. This table holds about 46,000 clones, 31% found once. Input material: tumor tissue. The receptor set was obtained from a human donor with Burkitt lymphoma. Both conserved end residues are part of each CDR3. The D gene is left open where the match is weak. Not every row has a clone size; where given, it reads once, few, many or a size class.

j_call	d_call	clone_size	v_call	cdr3_aa	cdr3_nt
TRBJ1-6	TRBD1	few	TRBV10-3	CAIKSPDRGPYNSPLHF	TGTGCCATCAAAAGCCCGGACAGGGGGCCCTATAATTCACCCCTCCACTTT
TRBJ2-2	NA	NA	TRBV5-1	CASSLPQGTGELFF	TGCGCCAGCAGTTTACCGCAGGGAACCGGGGAGCTGTTTTTT
TRBJ2-6	NA	few	TRBV5-4	CASSLSGANVLTF	TGTGCCAGCAGCTTGTCTGGGGCCAACGTCCTGACTTTC
TRBJ1-1	NA	NA	TRBV27	CASSSYFKNTEAFF	TGTGCCAGCAGTTCGTACTTCAAGAACACTGAAGCTTTCTTT
TRBJ1-1	NA	NA	TRBV6-1	CASSRDWLVEAFF	TGTGCCAGCAGCAGGGACTGGTTGGTTGAAGCTTTCTTT
TRBJ1-1	NA	NA	TRBV19	CASRPTKGGSSEAFF	TGTGCCAGTAGACCGACCAAGGGGGGTTCGTCTGAAGCTTTCTTT
TRBJ1-2	TRBD1	NA	TRBV28	CASSSGGQGVGGYTF	TGTGCCAGCAGTTCTGGGGGCCAGGGGGTGGGCGGCTACACCTTC
TRBJ1-2	NA	few	TRBV6-9	CASPWDGYYGYTF	TGTGCCAGCCCTTGGGACGGCTACTATGGCTACACCTTC
TRBJ1-1	NA	NA	TRBV19	CASSISGLMNTEAFF	TGTGCCAGTAGTATTTCCGGCCTTATGAACACTGAAGCTTTCTTT
TRBJ1-1	NA	NA	TRBV27	CASSFLDTEAFF	TGTGCCAGCAGTTTCCTCGACACTGAAGCTTTCTTT